The 2 T cell receptor beta chains reported below all come from one sample, sequenced in a study of cytomegalovirus exposure and HLA in healthy donors. The PCR had 60 Vbeta and 13 Jbeta primers. Measured with immunoSEQ multiplex PCR; TCRdb has only the in-frame clones, and not every one. The sample contains about 110,000 clones, 65% to 75% of which appear only once. The sample consisted of PBMCs. All receptors come from a man aged 35 to 55 in good health and CMV-seropositive.

The V call is TRBV19, the J call TRBJ2-5, with a possible D match to TRBD2 (5 bases). Germline CDR1 LNHDA, CDR2 SQIVND (reference sequence). V gave up 6 bases and J gave up 1 base, with 18 bases separating them. The CDR3 is 16 residues long. CDR3 protein: CASRRSGYNPQETQYF. Here the CDR3 DNA reads TGTGCCAGTAGGCGAAGCGGTTACAACCCCCAAGAGACCCAGTACTTC.

This chain connects TRBV19 to TRBJ2-7; TRBD2 agrees at 7 bases. Germline trimming cut 3 bases from V and 6 bases from J; bases unmatched to any gene: 2. Germline V gene sequence: CDR1 LNHDA, CDR2 SQIVND (reference sequence). The CDR3 contains 12 residues. In DNA, the CDR3 is TGTGCCAGTAGTATCCCGGGGGGCGAGCAGTACGTC. It translates to CASSIPGGEQYV.